This T cell receptor (beta chain) was obtained from a study of T-cell memory formation after mild COVID-19. Study-level background: Clusters were largely donor specific. Findings and caveats of the study: The study found contracting CD4+ clones mainly in CM and EM and contracting CD8+ clones in EMRA. Confirmation of SARS-CoV-2 specificity was lacking for second-wave clones peaking day 37. Later expanders leaned CD4+, whereas clones that contracted between day 15 and 85 were balanced CD4/CD8.

TCRdb reanalysed the 5' RACE reads using MiXCR and keeps one entry per CDR3 protein. The data show approximately 260,000 distinct CDR3 sequences, about 17% seen once. On this clonotype: Its antigen is unknown.

This CDR3 comprises 15 residues. The V end was cut by 2 bases, the J end by 2 bases, with 10 bases between. Sequenced: PBMCs or a T cell subset sorted from them (not recorded which). This chain links TRBV12-3 or TRBV12-4 with TRBJ1-3, with no clear D. This sequence was found in a man aged 18-30 years who had mild COVID-19 (a few samples of this study predate the infection). Cell type and time point are not known. The DNA for the CDR3 is TGTGCCAGCAGTTTAAGTCAAGCCCCTGGAAACACCATATATTTT. It specifies CASSLSQAPGNTIYF.